A selection of T cell receptor beta chains follows, all from one sample in a study of cytomegalovirus exposure and HLA in healthy donors. Repertoires were generated with immunoSEQ multiplex PCR, while TCRdb's copy carries only in-frame clones and drops some. The sample records approximately 220,000 clones, 75% to 95% being singletons. Sequenced material: PBMCs. These receptors all come from a woman aged 18 to 35 in good health and CMV-seronegative. The CDR3 runs from the conserved cysteine through the conserved F or W. Each record gives: V gene, D gene, clone size, J gene, CDR3 protein, CDR3 DNA. D genes are given only for firm matches. Clone size appears in some rows only: once, few, many, or a class for an expanded clone.

V gene: TRBV30; D gene: .; clone size: .; J gene: TRBJ2-5; CDR3 protein: CAWTARQETQYF; CDR3 DNA: TGTGCCTGGACGGCGCGGCAAGAGACCCAGTACTTC
V gene: TRBV9; D gene: .; clone size: .; J gene: TRBJ2-7; CDR3 protein: CASSVDHNSYEQYF; CDR3 DNA: TGTGCCAGCAGCGTAGATCACAACTCCTACGAGCAGTACTTC
V gene: TRBV9; D gene: TRBD1; clone size: .; J gene: TRBJ1-4; CDR3 protein: CASSALQGATNEKLFF; CDR3 DNA: TGTGCCAGCAGCGCGTTACAGGGGGCTACTAATGAAAAACTGTTTTTT
V gene: TRBV10-3; D gene: .; clone size: once; J gene: TRBJ2-1; CDR3 protein: CAITRLGGPYNEQFF; CDR3 DNA: TGTGCCATCACCCGCCTGGGGGGACCCTACAATGAGCAGTTCTTC
V gene: TRBV6-1; D gene: TRBD2; clone size: once; J gene: TRBJ2-6; CDR3 protein: CASSEMGGTGANVLTF; CDR3 DNA: TGTGCCAGCAGTGAAATGGGGGGGACCGGGGCCAACGTCCTGACTTTC
V gene: TRBV6-5; D gene: .; clone size: .; J gene: TRBJ2-1; CDR3 protein: CASSYGAQRGGEQFF; CDR3 DNA: TGTGCCAGCAGTTACGGGGCGCAGAGGGGGGGTGAGCAGTTCTTC
V gene: TRBV7-9; D gene: TRBD1; clone size: few; J gene: TRBJ1-4; CDR3 protein: CASVDRDSEKLFF; CDR3 DNA: TGTGCCAGCGTTGACAGGGACTCTGAAAAACTGTTTTTT
V gene: TRBV29-1; D gene: TRBD2; clone size: .; J gene: TRBJ2-3; CDR3 protein: CSVELREGTDTQYF; CDR3 DNA: TGCAGCGTTGAATTGCGGGAGGGCACAGATACGCAGTATTTT
V gene: TRBV5-4; D gene: TRBD2; clone size: .; J gene: TRBJ2-1; CDR3 protein: CASSLGGLAGAPYNEQFF; CDR3 DNA: TGTGCCAGCAGCTTGGGGGGACTAGCGGGAGCCCCCTACAATGAGCAGTTCTTC
V gene: TRBV6-6; D gene: TRBD1; clone size: .; J gene: TRBJ2-7; CDR3 protein: CASRKPGQIFHEQYF; CDR3 DNA: TGTGCCAGCAGAAAACCGGGACAGATATTCCACGAGCAGTACTTC
V gene: TRBV5-1; D gene: .; clone size: .; J gene: TRBJ2-3; CDR3 protein: CASSLDSGLRTDTQYF; CDR3 DNA: TGCGCCAGCAGCTTGGATTCCGGACTACGCACAGATACGCAGTATTTT
V gene: TRBV7-9; D gene: TRBD2; clone size: .; J gene: TRBJ2-1; CDR3 protein: CASSWGLAIPYNEQFF; CDR3 DNA: TGTGCCAGCAGCTGGGGACTAGCGATTCCTTACAATGAGCAGTTCTTC
V gene: TRBV12-5; D gene: .; clone size: .; J gene: TRBJ1-1; CDR3 protein: CASGAYRASGTEAFF; CDR3 DNA: TGTGCTAGTGGTGCGTACAGGGCGAGTGGCACTGAAGCTTTCTTT
V gene: TRBV2; D gene: .; clone size: many; J gene: TRBJ1-3; CDR3 protein: CASMPRVSGNTIYF; CDR3 DNA: TGTGCCAGCATGCCCCGGGTCTCTGGAAACACCATATATTTT
V gene: TRBV19; D gene: TRBD1; clone size: .; J gene: TRBJ1-5; CDR3 protein: CASSSQGDQPQHF; CDR3 DNA: TGTGCCAGTAGTTCACAGGGGGACCAGCCCCAGCATTTT
V gene: TRBV30; D gene: TRBD1; clone size: .; J gene: TRBJ1-1; CDR3 protein: CAWSTPGQGKVNTEAFF; CDR3 DNA: TGTGCCTGGAGTACTCCGGGACAGGGGAAAGTGAACACTGAAGCTTTCTTT
V gene: TRBV4-1; D gene: TRBD1; clone size: .; J gene: TRBJ2-1; CDR3 protein: CASSHTTGGSYNEQFF; CDR3 DNA: TGCGCCAGCAGCCATACAACAGGGGGCTCCTACAATGAGCAGTTCTTC
V gene: TRBV27; D gene: .; clone size: .; J gene: TRBJ2-3; CDR3 protein: CASSRNLQGDTQYF; CDR3 DNA: TGTGCCAGCAGCCGAAACCTGCAGGGTGATACGCAGTATTTT
V gene: TRBV11-3; D gene: TRBD2; clone size: .; J gene: TRBJ2-7; CDR3 protein: CASSFSGTSASSSYEQYF; CDR3 DNA: TGTGCCAGCAGCTTCTCCGGGACTAGCGCTTCGAGCTCCTACGAGCAGTACTTC
V gene: TRBV14; D gene: .; clone size: .; J gene: TRBJ2-5; CDR3 protein: CASSPPGWMGETQYF; CDR3 DNA: TGTGCCAGCAGCCCTCCGGGGTGGATGGGGGAGACCCAGTACTTC
V gene: TRBV10-2; D gene: TRBD1; clone size: .; J gene: TRBJ2-2; CDR3 protein: CASSATGYTGELFF; CDR3 DNA: TGCGCCAGCAGTGCGACAGGGTACACCGGGGAGCTGTTTTTT
V gene: TRBV7-8; D gene: .; clone size: .; J gene: TRBJ2-1; CDR3 protein: CASRTTTSSGEQFF; CDR3 DNA: TGTGCCAGCAGGACGACCACTAGTTCTGGAGAGCAGTTCTTC
V gene: TRBV5-1; D gene: TRBD1; clone size: .; J gene: TRBJ1-4; CDR3 protein: CASKLRPGQNEKLFF; CDR3 DNA: TGCGCCAGCAAATTGCGGCCGGGACAGAATGAAAAACTGTTTTTT
V gene: TRBV7-6; D gene: .; clone size: .; J gene: TRBJ2-7; CDR3 protein: CASSLMTSSAYEQYF; CDR3 DNA: TGTGCCAGCAGCTTAATGACCAGCAGCGCCTACGAGCAGTACTTC
V gene: TRBV5-1; D gene: TRBD1; clone size: .; J gene: TRBJ2-7; CDR3 protein: CASSSIRFDRDGKGNGYEQYF; CDR3 DNA: TGCGCCAGCAGCTCGATCCGCTTCGACAGGGACGGAAAGGGTAATGGCTACGAGCAGTACTTC
V gene: TRBV6-1; D gene: TRBD2; clone size: .; J gene: TRBJ2-7; CDR3 protein: CASSSGRPYEQYF; CDR3 DNA: TGTGCCAGCAGTAGCGGGAGGCCCTACGAGCAGTACTTC
V gene: TRBV9; D gene: .; clone size: .; J gene: TRBJ2-2; CDR3 protein: CASSAGRAANTGELFF; CDR3 DNA: TGTGCCAGCAGCGCGGGAAGGGCGGCGAACACCGGGGAGCTGTTTTTT
V gene: TRBV6-1; D gene: .; clone size: .; J gene: TRBJ2-7; CDR3 protein: CASSGWDTDYEQYF; CDR3 DNA: TGTGCCAGCAGTGGATGGGACACCGACTACGAGCAGTACTTC
V gene: TRBV19; D gene: .; clone size: .; J gene: TRBJ1-2; CDR3 protein: CASSIGAALDGYTF; CDR3 DNA: TGTGCCAGTAGTATAGGTGCGGCGTTGGATGGCTACACCTTC
V gene: TRBV7-9; D gene: TRBD2; clone size: few; J gene: TRBJ2-1; CDR3 protein: CASSLPRLAGDNEQFF; CDR3 DNA: TGTGCCAGCAGCTTGCCCCGACTAGCGGGAGACAATGAGCAGTTCTTC
V gene: TRBV7-9; D gene: TRBD1; clone size: .; J gene: TRBJ1-2; CDR3 protein: CAGTGTGSSGYTF; CDR3 DNA: TGTGCCGGAACCGGGACAGGGTCTAGTGGCTACACCTTC
V gene: TRBV27; D gene: TRBD1; clone size: .; J gene: TRBJ2-7; CDR3 protein: CASSLSTGGESPFYEQYF; CDR3 DNA: TGTGCCAGCAGTTTATCCACAGGGGGCGAATCACCCTTCTACGAGCAGTACTTC
V gene: TRBV19; D gene: .; clone size: .; J gene: TRBJ1-1; CDR3 protein: CASSLVTRNTEAFF; CDR3 DNA: TGTGCCAGTAGTCTTGTCACACGTAACACTGAAGCTTTCTTT